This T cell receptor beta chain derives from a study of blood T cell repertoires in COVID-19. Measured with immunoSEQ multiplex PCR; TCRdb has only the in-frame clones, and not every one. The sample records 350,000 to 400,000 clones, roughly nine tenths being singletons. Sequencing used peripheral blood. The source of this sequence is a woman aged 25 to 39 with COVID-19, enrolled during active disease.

This CDR3 reads CASSPGLAGGPQETQYF. The CDR3 DNA reads as TGTGCCAGCAGCCCGGGACTAGCGGGGGGGCCTCAAGAGACCCAGTACTTC. The chain combines TRBV3-1 (or the pseudogene TRBV3-2) with TRBJ2-5; TRBD2 matches at 16 bases. Germline loops: CDR1 LGHDT, CDR2 YNNKEL (reference sequence). The V segment lost 4 bases and the J segment 2 bases; nucleotides outside the gene matches: 4. The CDR3 is made up of 17 amino acids.